This T cell receptor beta chain was found in a study of blood T cell repertoires in COVID-19. As processed by the authors: Amplification from reference gene primers served as the basis for estimated nucleated cell counts. Generated by immunoSEQ multiplex PCR, the TCRdb table keeps only in-frame clones and is missing some. Clone size and V and J calls were adopted from that table, with D and trimming inferred from the DNA. The data show approximately 61,000 clones, around 88% seen once. Looked up from germline, CDR1 is MNHEY and CDR2 is SVGEGT. J gave up 0 bases and V 4 bases, and 6 bases lay outside the gene matches. This CDR3 is 16 amino acids long.

The TCR was taken from an elderly woman with active COVID-19. The rearrangement joins TRBV6-2 or TRBV6-3 to TRBJ2-1; 7 nucleotides agree with TRBD1. Sequencing was carried out using peripheral blood. The DNA of the CDR3 is TGTGCCAGCAGTTCCCGGGACAGCGACTCCTACAATGAGCAGTTCTTC. It is translated as CASSSRDSDSYNEQFF.